Presented here are 29 T cell receptor beta chains from one specimen sequenced in a study of CD8 T cells in ankylosing spondylitis. Study-level findings and limits: A TCR beta motif of under ten highly homologous variants seemed to mark ankylosing spondylitis blood.

In TCRdb, the 5' RACE reads were re-called with MiXCR into one record per CDR3 protein. The sample records 220,000 or so distinct CDR3 sequences, around 18% being singletons. No cognate antigen is known for these TCRs. Sequencing was done on a sample of blood, either unsorted or a sorted T cell fraction (not recorded which). All receptors come from a male donor with ankylosing spondylitis.

This clonotype was detected many times. The CDR3 coding sequence is TGTGCCAGCAGCCCCGACCTGGAAGAGACCCAGTACTTC. Protein: CASSPDLEETQYF. This sequence joins TRBV5-6 and TRBJ2-5, with D unresolved. Germline V gives CDR1 SGHDT, CDR2 YYEEEE. The CDR3 runs to 13 residues. Trimming left V 4 bases short and J 3 bases short, with 10 bases between. Using reference TRBV5-6 and TRBJ2-5 for the parts outside the CDR3, the full variable domain is DAGVTQSPTHLIKTRGQQVTLRCSPKSGHDTVSWYQQALGQGPQFIFQYYEEEERQRGNFPDRFSGHQFPNYSSELNVNALLLGDSALYLCASSPDLEETQYFGPGTRLLVL.

In its sample, this clonotype was seen many times. The rearrangement joins TRBV7-9 to TRBJ2-7; D unresolved. This CDR3 has 12 amino acids. The V end was cut by 5 bases, the J end by 5 bases, with 10 bases between. The V gene's germline CDR1 is SEHNR and CDR2 FQNEAQ (reference sequence). CDR3 nucleotide sequence: TGTGCCAGCAGCCCAATGGGTGACGAGCAGTACTTC. Translated, it gives CASSPMGDEQYF.

This chain joins TRBV7-8 and TRBJ2-7; 9 bases are a match to TRBD2. CDR1 and CDR2 (germline): SGHVS, FQNEAQ. The CDR3 is 14 residues long. J was trimmed by 4 bases and V by 7 bases; bases with no gene match: 8. The CDR3 region is CASTGLAGLYEQYF. The CDR3 DNA sequence: TGTGCCAGCACTGGGCTAGCGGGGTTATACGAGCAGTACTTC.

This clonotype was picked up a small number of times. The chain joins TRBV19 to TRBJ2-1; TRBD2 matches at 9 bases. CDR3 length: 15 amino acids. Germline V gene sequence: CDR1 LNHDA, CDR2 SQIVND (reference sequence). The V segment lost 5 bases and the J segment 7 bases; nucleotides outside the gene matches: 9. The CDR3 here is CASSPIAGAGNEQFF. The CDR3 nucleotides read TGTGCCAGTAGTCCTATAGCGGGGGCGGGAAATGAGCAGTTCTTC. Supplemented by reference TRBV19 and TRBJ2-1, the full variable domain reads DGGITQSPKYLFRKEGQNVTLSCEQNLNHDAMYWYRQDPGQGLRLIYYSQIVNDFQKGDIAEGYSVSREKKESFPLTVTSAQKNPTAFYLCASSPIAGAGNEQFFGPGTRLTVL.

A few counts support this clonotype. The V call is TRBV27, the J call TRBJ1-1; D may be TRBD1 (5 bases). CDR1 is MNHEY and CDR2 is SMNVEV in the germline V gene (reference sequence). The V gene lost 7 bases and the J gene lost 4 bases, with 13 bases spanning the gap. The CDR3 length is 13 residues. The CDR3 DNA is TGTGCCAGCAAGACCGCAGGGACCACTGAAGCTTTCTTT. This sequence encodes CASKTAGTTEAFF.

The chain links TRBV7-8 to TRBJ2-5; D gene unclear. The CDR3 loop spans 14 amino acids. Germline values: CDR1 SGHVS, CDR2 FQNEAQ. V shed 5 bases and J shed 2 bases, with 12 bases lying between them. CDR3 sequence (DNA): TGTGCCAGCAGCCATTACGTACTTCAAGAGACCCAGTACTTC. Translation gives CASSHYVLQETQYF.

This clonotype was seen a few times. The gene calls are TRBV12-3 or TRBV12-4 and TRBJ2-2; tentatively, D is TRBD1 (6 bases). Trimming took 3 bases from V and 5 from J, leaving 16 bases between them. The CDR3 has 16 residues. The CDR3 nucleotides are TGTGCCAGCAGTTTGCAACAGGGTCACTTGACCGGGGAGCTGTTTTTT. Translation gives CASSLQQGHLTGELFF.

This clonotype was counted a few times. The genes are TRBV29-1 and TRBJ2-6; 7 bases map to TRBD1. The CDR3 runs 17 residues. CDR1 is SQVTM and CDR2 is ANQGSEA in the germline V gene. V dropped 1 base and J dropped 0; count of bases not matched to a gene: 6. The chain's CDR3 is CSVEGTGPNSGANVLTF. The CDR3 DNA is TGCAGCGTTGAAGGGACAGGCCCCAACTCTGGGGCCAACGTCCTGACTTTC.

This clonotype appeared a few times. The V and J genes are TRBV25-1 and TRBJ2-5; a weak D match, TRBD1 (6 bases). The germline V and J ends were trimmed by 6 bases and 2 bases, with 13 bases remaining between them. The CDR3 length is 14 residues. The germline V gene has CDR1 MGHDK and CDR2 SYGVNS. The CDR3 protein is CASSADSQQETQYF. The CDR3 DNA sequence: TGTGCCAGCAGCGCGGACAGTCAACAAGAGACCCAGTACTTC.

This chain links TRBV24-1 with TRBJ2-2; D tentatively reads TRBD1 or TRBD2 (5 bases each). Trimming left V 5 bases short and J 0 bases short, with 9 bases between. CDR1 KGHDR and CDR2 SFDVKD come from the germline V gene. The CDR3 spans 15 residues. The CDR3 sequence: CATSVRGTNTGELFF. In DNA, the CDR3 is TGTGCCACCAGTGTGAGGGGAACGAACACCGGGGAGCTGTTTTTT.

In its sample, this clonotype ranks as medium-sized. The chain employs TRBV5-1 and TRBJ2-7, with a weak D call TRBD2 (7 bases). V was shortened by 4 bases and J by 0 bases, with 17 bases between the two germline ends. The germline V gene encodes CDR1 SGHRS and CDR2 YFSETQ. There are 16 residues in the CDR3. The DNA of the CDR3 is TGCGCCAGCAGCCCTAGGGGGAGGGCCCTCTCCTACGAGCAGTACTTC. This sequence encodes CASSPRGRALSYEQYF. Complete variable domain (other parts from reference TRBV5-1 and TRBJ2-7): KAGVTQTPRYLIKTRGQQVTLSCSPISGHRSVSWYQQTPGQGLQFLFEYFSETQRNKGNFPGRFSGRQFSNSRSEMNVSTLELGDSALYLCASSPRGRALSYEQYFGPGTRLTVT.

This chain joins TRBV6-1 and TRBJ1-5, with 7 bases lining up with TRBD1. V shed 5 bases and J 2 bases; nucleotides not matched to a gene: 6. In germline, CDR1 is MNHNS, CDR2 SASEGT. CDR3 size: 15 residues. The CDR3 DNA reads as TGTGCCAGCAGTCAAACAGGGGTTGGCAATCAGCCCCAGCATTTT. Encoded protein: CASSQTGVGNQPQHF.

This chain links TRBV27 with TRBJ2-2, with 9 bases matching TRBD1. J was trimmed by 3 bases and V by 5 bases; bases with no gene match: 16. The CDR3 has 19 amino acids. CDR1 is MNHEY, CDR2 SMNVEV, per germline (reference sequence). CDR3 coding DNA: TGTGCCAGCAGTACGCAACAGGGGGCATTTAGGCAGCACACCGGGGAGCTGTTTTTT. Encoded protein: CASSTQQGAFRQHTGELFF.

The rearrangement joins TRBV10-3 to TRBJ1-1; TRBD1 might be the D (5 bases). CDR1 and CDR2 (germline): ENHRY, SYGVKD. Deletions cut 6 bases from V and 3 bases from J, with 11 bases between. CDR3 length equals 13 residues. The CDR3 region has the DNA TGTGCCATCAGGTTTAGCAGGGACACTGAAGCTTTCTTT. Translating gives CAIRFSRDTEAFF.

This clonotype was picked up many times. This rearrangement joins TRBV7-6 to TRBJ1-6; weak D call: TRBD1 (5 bases). The CDR3 runs to 14 residues. From germline, CDR1 is SGHVS and CDR2 FNYEAQ. V was shortened by 1 base and J by 8 bases, with 9 bases between the two germline ends. CDR3 sequence: CASSLVGGDSPLHF. Here the CDR3 DNA reads TGTGCCAGCAGCTTAGTTGGGGGGGATTCACCCCTCCACTTT.

This chain links TRBV7-9 with TRBJ1-1; D possibly corresponds to TRBD1 (6 bases). The germline V gene has CDR1 SEHNR and CDR2 FQNEAQ (reference sequence). Trimming cost V 3 bases and J 0 bases, with 11 bases left between them. The CDR3 runs to 15 residues. The CDR3 DNA sequence: TGTGCCAGCAGCTTTTTGACAGGTATGAACACTGAAGCTTTCTTT. The encoded protein is CASSFLTGMNTEAFF.

This clonotype turned up a few times. The V call is TRBV4-2, the J call TRBJ2-1, with D possibly TRBD1 on 5 matching bases. Germline values: CDR1 LGHNA, CDR2 YNFKEQ. V lost 4 bases and J lost 0, with 10 bases in between. The CDR3 consists of 15 residues. The CDR3 protein is CASSPTASSYNEQFF. The CDR3 nucleotides are TGTGCCAGCAGCCCGACAGCGAGCTCCTACAATGAGCAGTTCTTC.

In its sample, this clonotype was seen a few times. V gene TRBV27 combines with J gene TRBJ2-7, with D perhaps assigned TRBD1 or TRBD2 (5 bases each). V was cut by 3 bases and J by 1 base, with 13 bases left in between. Germline loops: CDR1 MNHEY, CDR2 SMNVEV (reference sequence). CDR3 length: 15 residues. Here the CDR3 reads CASSLGVDRSYEQYF. DNA of the CDR3: TGTGCCAGCAGTTTGGGGGTAGACAGATCCTACGAGCAGTACTTC.

The chain combines TRBV5-6 with TRBJ2-5; 11 bases are shared with TRBD1. Germline CDR1 and CDR2: SGHDT and YYEEEE. The V gene end was trimmed by 2 bases and the J gene end by 5 bases; junction bases not matched to a gene: 11. The CDR3 is 17 amino acids. CDR3 region: CASSLHSGTGGIETQYF. The CDR3 coding sequence is TGTGCCAGCAGCTTACACTCCGGGACAGGGGGAATCGAGACCCAGTACTTC.

In its sample, this clonotype was seen a few times. This chain connects TRBV7-9 to TRBJ1-2; unclear D gene. This CDR3 is built from 11 residues. V was shortened by 5 bases and J by 4 bases, with 5 bases between the two germline ends. CDR1 and CDR2 from the germline V gene are SEHNR and FQNEAQ (reference sequence). CDR3 residues: CASSGTYGYTF. CDR3 DNA sequence: TGTGCCAGCAGCGGCACCTATGGCTACACCTTC.

The chain employs TRBV18 and TRBJ2-7; 7 bases map to TRBD1. The trim removed 0 bases at V and 0 bases at J, leaving 2 bases unmatched. This CDR3 region has 15 residues. Per the germline V gene, CDR1 is KGHSH and CDR2 is LQKENI. The CDR3 protein is CASSPPDRYSYEQYF. The CDR3 bases are TGTGCCAGCTCACCACCGGACAGGTACTCCTACGAGCAGTACTTC.

This clonotype was picked up a small number of times. The V call is TRBV11-2, the J call TRBJ2-7; no definite D call. This CDR3 comprises 14 residues. CDR1 is SGHAT, CDR2 FQNNGV, per germline. V was shortened by 2 bases and J by 2 bases, with 10 bases between the two germline ends. The CDR3 protein is CASSLFEETYEQYF. CDR3 DNA sequence: TGTGCCAGCAGCTTATTCGAGGAAACCTACGAGCAGTACTTC.

This clonotype was seen only a few times. This chain links TRBV29-1 with TRBJ2-1; 11 bases align to TRBD2. After removal of 1 base from V and 4 bases from J, the junction contained 9 bases not matched to a gene. CDR3 length: 17 amino acids. Germline CDR1 is SQVTM and CDR2 is ANQGSEA. Here the CDR3 DNA reads TGCAGCGTTGAAGGACTAGCGGGAAGGGGGCGGTACAATGAGCAGTTCTTC. Translating gives CSVEGLAGRGRYNEQFF.

The chain recombines TRBV18 with TRBJ2-7; D is perhaps TRBD1 (5 bases). The V gene's germline CDR1 is KGHSH and CDR2 LQKENI. Trimming took 3 bases from V and 5 from J, leaving 14 bases between them. CDR3 size: 14 residues. CDR3 nucleotides: TGTGCCAGCTCACCTTCAGGGCTGGTCGACGAGCAGTACTTC. It translates to CASSPSGLVDEQYF.

This clonotype was observed a few times. This chain connects TRBV27 to TRBJ2-1, with 14 bases matching TRBD2. This CDR3 has 16 residues. Germline V lookup: CDR1 MNHEY, CDR2 SMNVEV (reference sequence). The J segment lost 9 bases and the V segment lost 2 bases, leaving 6 bases of the junction unmatched. For the CDR3, the DNA is TGTGCCAGCAGTTTAGTGGTGGGACTAGCGGGGGTTGAGCAGTTCTTC. It yields the protein CASSLVVGLAGVEQFF.

The V call is TRBV2, the J call TRBJ1-2; D is ambiguous. Trimming removed 7 bases at V and 3 bases at J, with 12 bases between. The CDR3 length is 13 residues. Germline V lookup: CDR1 SNHLY, CDR2 FYNNEI. The CDR3 nucleotides read TGTGCCAGCACCCCCCCGGGCGACTATGGCTACACCTTC. Amino acid sequence: CASTPPGDYGYTF.

This clonotype was recorded only once. The V and J genes are TRBV7-6 and TRBJ1-3; the D is unclear. The CDR3 sequence is 14 residues long. Germline lookup yields CDR1 SGHVS and CDR2 FNYEAQ. The V end was cut by 1 base, the J end by 3 bases, with 7 bases between. CDR3 DNA: TGTGCCAGCAGCTTAGATGGCGGTGGAAACACCATATATTTT. This encodes CASSLDGGGNTIYF.

The rearrangement joins TRBV7-2 to TRBJ2-2, with a weak D call TRBD1 (6 bases). Germline V gives CDR1 SGHTA, CDR2 FQGNSA. The CDR3 length is 14 residues. V was cut by 5 bases and J by 1 base, with 8 bases left in between. CDR3 bases: TGTGCCAGCAGCCCACAGGGGAACACCGGGGAGCTGTTTTTT. Translating gives CASSPQGNTGELFF.

The rearrangement links TRBV19 to TRBJ2-1; 7 bases line up with TRBD2. Germline CDR1 and CDR2: LNHDA and SQIVND (reference sequence). J lost 2 bases, V lost 3 bases, and 7 bases had no gene match. This CDR3 spans 16 amino acids. CDR3 loop: CASSILDSGPYNEQFF. DNA of the CDR3: TGTGCCAGTAGTATTCTGGATAGCGGGCCCTACAATGAGCAGTTCTTC.